The clone carrying this T cell receptor (beta chain) was picked up many times. The antigen remains undetermined. In germline, CDR1 is SQVTM, CDR2 ANQGSEA. The CDR3 has 12 residues. The germline V and J ends were trimmed by 6 bases and 3 bases, with 12 bases remaining between them. Template material for amplifying TCR beta CDR3 regions consisted of RNA transcripts. In the first-round RT-PCR of the TCR CDR3, the HTBI primer set was used. TCRdb reanalysed the multiplex PCR reads using MiXCR and keeps one entry per CDR3 protein. The sample holds 800,000 or so distinct CDR3 sequences; about two fifths are singletons and the top ten take 8% to 9%. This entry is derived from a study of T cells in Graves' hyperthyroidism and ophthalmopathy. Overall study: Initial diagnosis, before any treatment, was when peripheral blood was collected.

The study left out patients who had uncontrolled infection, other autoimmune disease, pregnancy or lactation. Study conclusions and caveats: In simple terms, a model built on 13 V-J features told ophthalmopathy apart from stable hyperthyroidism.

This chain joins TRBV29-1 and TRBJ2-7; a possible D gene is TRBD2 (6 bases). The clonotype comes from a man aged 18 to 35 with Graves' hyperthyroidism. The source material was blood. CDR3 in DNA: TGCAGCGTCGGCGGGGAAGGCTACGAGCAGTACTTC. Amino acids: CSVGGEGYEQYF.